Described below is a single TCR beta chain sequence and its context. TCR beta CDR3 region amplification was performed from RNA transcripts. The primer set for the first-round RT-PCR of the TCR CDR3 was HTBI. TCRdb analysed the multiplex PCR reads with MiXCR anew, one entry per CDR3 protein. The sample yields 500,000 to 600,000 distinct CDR3 sequences, just over 45% seen once. This record belongs to a study of T cells in Graves' hyperthyroidism and ophthalmopathy. Together with thyroid ultrasound, orbital computed tomography, serum thyroxine and TRAb, clinical symptoms were used for diagnoses. V lost 3 bases, J lost 0 bases, and 17 bases lay in between. The CDR3 is made up of 16 amino acids. CDR1 DFQATT and CDR2 SNEGSKA come from the germline V gene (reference sequence).

The receptor's source is a woman aged 18 to 35 with Graves' hyperthyroidism. The J gene is TRBJ1-1, the V gene TRBV20-1; the D gene is possibly TRBD1 (5 bases). The sequencing sample was made of peripheral blood or thyroid tissue (not recorded which). In DNA form, the CDR3 reads TGCAGTGCTAGCAGGTTGGGGGGGGAAATGAACACTGAAGCTTTCTTT. Translating gives CSASRLGGEMNTEAFF.